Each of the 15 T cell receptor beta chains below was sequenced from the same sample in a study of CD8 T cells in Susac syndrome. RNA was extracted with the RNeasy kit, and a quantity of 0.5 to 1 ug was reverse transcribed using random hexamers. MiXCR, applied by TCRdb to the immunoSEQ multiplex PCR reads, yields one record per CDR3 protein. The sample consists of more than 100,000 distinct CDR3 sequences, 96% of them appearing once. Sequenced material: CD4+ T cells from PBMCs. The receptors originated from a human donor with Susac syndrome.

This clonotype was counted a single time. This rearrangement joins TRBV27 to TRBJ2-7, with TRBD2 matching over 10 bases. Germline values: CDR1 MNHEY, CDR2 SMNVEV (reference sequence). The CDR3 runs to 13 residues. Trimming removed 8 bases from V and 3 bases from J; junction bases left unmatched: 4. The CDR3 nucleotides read TGTGCCAGCTCTAGCGGGAGTTACTACGAGCAGTACTTC. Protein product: CASSSGSYYEQYF.

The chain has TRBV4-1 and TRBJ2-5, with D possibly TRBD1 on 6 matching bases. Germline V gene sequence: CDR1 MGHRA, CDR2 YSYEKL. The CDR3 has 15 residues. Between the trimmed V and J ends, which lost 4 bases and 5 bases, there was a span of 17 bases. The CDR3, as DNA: TGCGCCAGCAGCCTTAATAGGGGGAACGTGGAGACCCAGTACTTC. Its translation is CASSLNRGNVETQYF.

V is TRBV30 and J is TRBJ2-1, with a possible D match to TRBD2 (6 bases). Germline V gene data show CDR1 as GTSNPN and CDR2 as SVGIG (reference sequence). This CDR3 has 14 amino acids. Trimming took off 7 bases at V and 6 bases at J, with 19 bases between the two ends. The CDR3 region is CAFLRREASNEQFF. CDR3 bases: TGTGCCTTTCTAAGAAGGGAGGCTAGCAATGAGCAGTTCTTC.

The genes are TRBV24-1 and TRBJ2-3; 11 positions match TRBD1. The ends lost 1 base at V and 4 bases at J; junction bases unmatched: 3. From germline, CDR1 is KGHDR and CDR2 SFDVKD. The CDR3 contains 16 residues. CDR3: CATSDLGQGASDTQYF. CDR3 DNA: TGTGCCACCAGTGATTTAGGACAGGGGGCGTCAGATACGCAGTATTTT.

CDR3 nucleotide sequence: TGCGCCAGCAGCTTGGATCCGGGGCCGGGGCAGTACTTC. This translates into CASSLDPGPGQYF. The genes are TRBV5-1 and TRBJ2-7; tentatively, D is TRBD1 or TRBD2 (5 bases each). The germline gives CDR1 SGHRS, CDR2 YFSETQ. Trimming removed 0 bases from V and 9 bases from J, with 13 bases in between. The CDR3 consists of 13 residues.

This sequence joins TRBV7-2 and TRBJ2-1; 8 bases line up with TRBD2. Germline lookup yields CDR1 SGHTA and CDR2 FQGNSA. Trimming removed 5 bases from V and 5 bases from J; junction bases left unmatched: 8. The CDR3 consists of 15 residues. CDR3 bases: TGTGCCAGCAGCCCAGGTCCTAGCGGGCACAATGAGCAGTTCTTC. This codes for CASSPGPSGHNEQFF.

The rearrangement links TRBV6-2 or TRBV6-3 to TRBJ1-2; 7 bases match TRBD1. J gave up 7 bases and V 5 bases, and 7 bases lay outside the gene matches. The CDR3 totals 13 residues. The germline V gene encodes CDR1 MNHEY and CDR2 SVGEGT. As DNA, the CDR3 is TGTGCCAGCAGTCAAGACAGGGCCTCTGGCTACACCTTC. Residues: CASSQDRASGYTF.

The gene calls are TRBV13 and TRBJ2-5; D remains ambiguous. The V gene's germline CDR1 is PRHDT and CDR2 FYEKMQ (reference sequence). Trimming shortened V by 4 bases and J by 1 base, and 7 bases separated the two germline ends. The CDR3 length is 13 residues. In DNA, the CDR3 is TGTGCCAGCAGCTCGACATCCCAAGAGACCCAGTACTTC. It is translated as CASSSTSQETQYF.

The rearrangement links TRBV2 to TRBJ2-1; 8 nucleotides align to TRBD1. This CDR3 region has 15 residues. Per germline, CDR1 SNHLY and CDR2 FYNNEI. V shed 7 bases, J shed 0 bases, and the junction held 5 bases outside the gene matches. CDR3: CASKLGQGSYNEQFF. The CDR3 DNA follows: TGTGCCAGCAAGCTAGGACAGGGCTCCTACAATGAGCAGTTCTTC.

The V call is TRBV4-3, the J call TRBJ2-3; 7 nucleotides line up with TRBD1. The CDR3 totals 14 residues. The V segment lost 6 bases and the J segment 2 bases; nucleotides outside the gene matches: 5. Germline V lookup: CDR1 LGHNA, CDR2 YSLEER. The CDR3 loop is CASSIDRATDTQYF. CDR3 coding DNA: TGCGCCAGCAGTATAGACAGGGCCACAGATACGCAGTATTTT.

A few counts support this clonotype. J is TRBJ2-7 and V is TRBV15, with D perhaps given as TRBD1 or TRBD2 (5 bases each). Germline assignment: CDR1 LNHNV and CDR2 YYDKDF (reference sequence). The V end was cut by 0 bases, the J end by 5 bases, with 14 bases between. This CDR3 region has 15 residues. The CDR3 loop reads CATSRDVETADEQYF. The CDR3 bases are TGTGCCACCAGCAGAGATGTCGAGACAGCGGACGAGCAGTACTTC.

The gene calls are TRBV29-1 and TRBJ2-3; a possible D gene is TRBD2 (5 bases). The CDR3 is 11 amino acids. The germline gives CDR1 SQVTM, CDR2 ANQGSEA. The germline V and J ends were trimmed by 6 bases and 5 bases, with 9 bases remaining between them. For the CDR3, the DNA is TGCAGCGTGTTACGGGGAGATACGCAGTATTTT. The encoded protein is CSVLRGDTQYF.

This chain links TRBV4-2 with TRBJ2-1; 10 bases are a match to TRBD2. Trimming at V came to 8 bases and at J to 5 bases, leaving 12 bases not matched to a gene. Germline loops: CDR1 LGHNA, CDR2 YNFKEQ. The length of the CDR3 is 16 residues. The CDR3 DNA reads TGTGCCAGCGGACAAACTCCTAGCGGGGGAGACAATGAGCAGTTCTTC. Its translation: CASGQTPSGGDNEQFF.

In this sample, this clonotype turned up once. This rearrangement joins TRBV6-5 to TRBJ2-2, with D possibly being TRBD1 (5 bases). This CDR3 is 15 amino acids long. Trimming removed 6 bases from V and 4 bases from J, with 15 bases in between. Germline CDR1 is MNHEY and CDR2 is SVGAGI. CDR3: CASRMTDVATGELFF. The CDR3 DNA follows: TGTGCCAGCAGGATGACAGATGTAGCCACCGGGGAGCTGTTTTTT.

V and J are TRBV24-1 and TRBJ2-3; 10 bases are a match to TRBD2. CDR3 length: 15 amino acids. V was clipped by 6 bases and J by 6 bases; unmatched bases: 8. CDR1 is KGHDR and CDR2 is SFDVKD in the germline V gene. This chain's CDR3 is CATSQTSGPRDTQYF. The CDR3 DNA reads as TGTGCCACCAGTCAGACTAGCGGGCCTAGGGATACGCAGTATTTT.